The rows below give T cell receptor beta chains drawn from one sample of a study of PD-L1 blockade in urothelial cancer. The method was immunoSEQ multiplex PCR; TCRdb's version includes in-frame clones alone and lacks a portion of them. Of just over 50,000 clones listed, around 72% are singletons. Sequenced here: PBMCs, sampled around atezolizumab (anti-PD-L1) treatment. The receptors originated from a man aged 65 to 79 with urothelial cancer. Each CDR3 is given with its conserved first and last residue. Fields, in order: V gene, J gene, CDR3 length, CDR3 protein.

TRBV28	TRBJ2-1	16	CASSPPGGGRAYEQFF
TRBV15	TRBJ2-7	15	CATSPVRERPYEQYF
TRBV7-2	TRBJ2-7	12	CASSLGPGEQYF
TRBV28	TRBJ1-1	15	CASSLTGGAYTEAFF
TRBV5-1	TRBJ1-2	14	CASSSGIQLDGYTF
TRBV5-1	TRBJ2-6	16	CASSPLGSSGANVLTF
TRBV6-5	TRBJ1-2	13	CASSYGGGYGYTF
TRBV19	TRBJ2-1	16	CASSSTSGRVLDEQFF
TRBV10-2	TRBJ1-1	13	CATREAMNTEAFF
TRBV7-9	TRBJ1-2	13	CASSLMWAGGYTF
TRBV5-6	TRBJ2-1	15	CASSTLVRSYNEQFF
TRBV7-2	TRBJ2-1	15	CASSLGASRYNEQFF
TRBV7-3	TRBJ1-2	13	CASSLEQGAGYTF
TRBV7-6	TRBJ2-1	16	CASSLASSGYYNEQFF
TRBV5-1	TRBJ1-4	14	CASSLWGTDEKLFF
TRBV18	TRBJ2-6	16	CASSPRGSSGANVLTF
TRBV29-1	TRBJ2-7	13	CSVASGRSYEQYF
TRBV28	TRBJ1-2	15	CASSSPGQGESGYTF
TRBV30	TRBJ1-5	15	CAWSVRQGPNQPQHF
TRBV7-2	TRBJ1-6	14	CASSRGTTNSPLHF
TRBV15	TRBJ2-1	16	CATSRDLASGYNEQFF
TRBV5-1	TRBJ2-5	14	CASSLGTNQETQYF
TRBV7-2	TRBJ2-3	15	CASTTWTSDTDTQYF
TRBV28	TRBJ2-7	14	CASSLIGRVYEQYF
TRBV11-3	TRBJ2-1	15	CASSLGSGSIGEQFF
TRBV7-8	TRBJ1-2	15	CASSFFDRDLYGYTF
TRBV30	TRBJ2-7	14	CAWSPGTGLHEQYF
TRBV5-5	TRBJ2-6	15	CASSSAMSGANVLTF
TRBV5-1	TRBJ2-5	13	CASSSGQEQTQYF
TRBV28	TRBJ2-2	17	CASTRFLKGANTGELFF
TRBV20-1	TRBJ1-1	10	CSAKGAGTFF
TRBV30	TRBJ1-4	15	CAWSVNGGAREKLFF
TRBV5-5	TRBJ1-6	16	CASSLTLTEMGSPLHF
TRBV25-1	TRBJ2-2	14	CASSEGGGTGELFF
TRBV10-3	TRBJ2-2	17	CAISGNAGRPYTGELFF
TRBV4-1	TRBJ2-3	16	CASSQGDSRYTDTQYF
TRBV9	TRBJ2-1	16	CASSVLARGGDNEQFF
TRBV7-2	TRBJ2-2	15	CASRRDTGYTGELFF
TRBV27	TRBJ2-1	17	CASSLFAGTTTYNEQFF
TRBV19	TRBJ2-7	14	CASKNSRDSHEQYF
TRBV27	TRBJ2-1	19	CASTRTGVVRERIGNEQFF
TRBV7-2	TRBJ2-4	14	CASSLDRGGNIQYF
TRBV19	TRBJ2-1	15	CASSIVGTRDNEQFF
TRBV7-9	TRBJ1-4	16	CASSLAGGGSGEKLFF
TRBV6-5	TRBJ2-3	15	CASSLSGGGTDTQYF
TRBV5-4	TRBJ2-7	14	CASSLTGGKYEQYF
TRBV7-3	TRBJ2-2	17	CASSLKASRVYTGELFF
TRBV18	TRBJ1-1	14	CASSIGQGYTEAFF
TRBV9	TRBJ2-1	15	CASTPTGGFYNEQFF
TRBV14	TRBJ1-2	16	CASSQEWPFINYGYTF
TRBV14	TRBJ2-1	16	CASSQNLAGRFREQFF
TRBV6-1	TRBJ2-7	16	CASSEGNRPSSYEQYF
TRBV11-2	TRBJ1-1	12	CASSLGGTLAFF
TRBV5-5	TRBJ2-1	14	CASSGTGTPNEQFF
TRBV28	TRBJ1-1	13	CATTGHSNTEAFF